Below are 16 T cell receptor beta chains sequenced from a single sample in a study of cytotoxic CD8 clonotypes in ibrutinib-treated CLL. Sequencing was performed with immunoSEQ multiplex PCR; in TCRdb, only in-frame clones are kept and a portion is missing. Of about 140,000 clones in the sample, more than 75% were seen once. The material was PBMCs, obtained after 36 months of ibrutinib treatment. The receptors stem from a human donor with chronic lymphocytic leukemia.

This clone was recorded only once. This sequence joins TRBV28 and TRBJ1-2; no clear D. Germline V CDR1 and CDR2: MDHEN, SYDVKM. The CDR3 totals 14 residues. Trimming left V 4 bases short and J 8 bases short, with 17 bases between. CDR3 bases: TGTGCCAGCAGTTCCAGACCGTTATCCGCGGGCTACACCTTC. It specifies CASSSRPLSAGYTF.

This chain links TRBV5-4 with TRBJ2-3; 8 bases match TRBD2. This CDR3 region has 14 residues. Trimming removed 6 bases from V and 5 bases from J; junction bases left unmatched: 8. Germline V CDR1 and CDR2: SGHNT, YYREEE (reference sequence). The CDR3 DNA is TGTGCCAGCAACCCAGCGGGAGAGGGAGATACGCAGTATTTT. It codes for CASNPAGEGDTQYF.

The V and J genes are TRBV2 and TRBJ1-4, with D possibly TRBD1 on 5 matching bases. CDR3 length: 13 amino acids. Trimming removed 7 bases from V and 7 bases from J, with 13 bases in between. Germline assignment: CDR1 SNHLY and CDR2 FYNNEI. CDR3 sequence reads: CASNPGPPEKLFF. The CDR3, as DNA: TGTGCCAGCAATCCGGGACCGCCTGAAAAACTGTTTTTT.

The chain recombines TRBV5-1 with TRBJ2-1; D call uncertain. The CDR3 runs 14 residues. From germline, CDR1 is SGHRS and CDR2 YFSETQ. Trimming took 0 bases from V and 6 from J, leaving 10 bases between them. CDR3 sequence reads: CASSLVPPSNEQFF. For the CDR3, the DNA is TGCGCCAGCAGCTTGGTCCCACCGAGCAATGAGCAGTTCTTC.

This clone was counted only a few times. The rearrangement joins TRBV28 to TRBJ1-2; TRBD1 might be the D (6 bases). Germline V gene data show CDR1 as MDHEN and CDR2 as SYDVKM. The CDR3 sequence is 19 residues long. Trimming pared 6 bases from V and 3 bases from J, leaving 29 bases between. CDR3 protein: CASSRWRGRGVNPDYGYTF. The CDR3 bases are TGTGCCAGCAGCCGGTGGCGGGGGCGTGGCGTGAACCCTGACTATGGCTACACCTTC.

The V gene is TRBV5-1, the J gene TRBJ2-1; 7 nucleotides match TRBD1. Germline V gives CDR1 SGHRS, CDR2 YFSETQ. Losses at the gene ends were 6 bases for V and 7 bases for J; bases not matched to a gene: 4. The CDR3 totals 12 residues. CDR3 protein: CASTLQGNEQFF. In nucleotides, the CDR3 is TGCGCCAGCACCTTACAGGGGAATGAGCAGTTCTTC.

This clone was seen a few times. This chain joins TRBV10-2 and TRBJ1-2; D is unresolved. Trimming shortened V by 6 bases and J by 6 bases, and 14 bases separated the two germline ends. The CDR3 spans 13 residues. CDR1 WSHSY and CDR2 SAAADI come from the germline V gene. The CDR3 nucleotides read TGCGCCAGCAGCTTTGCGACTGCAAATGGCTACACCTTC. Its translation is CASSFATANGYTF.

This chain uses TRBV10-1 with TRBJ1-1, with D possibly being TRBD1 (6 bases). Germline-derived CDR1 and CDR2 are WNHNN and SYGVQD (reference sequence). Trimming removed 0 bases from V and 0 bases from J, with 14 bases in between. There are 17 residues in the CDR3. CDR3 in DNA: TGCGCCAGCAGTGAGTCCCGTCCCAGGGGTATGAACACTGAAGCTTTCTTT. Its translation is CASSESRPRGMNTEAFF.

The chain couples TRBV5-4 to TRBJ1-3, with D unresolved. Germline loops: CDR1 SGHNT, CDR2 YYREEE (reference sequence). V was cut by 0 bases and J by 2 bases, with 12 bases left in between. The CDR3 is made up of 16 amino acids. In DNA, the CDR3 is TGTGCCAGCAGCTTGGGACAAAGTATCCCTGGAAACACCATATATTTT. The encoded protein is CASSLGQSIPGNTIYF.

The chain couples TRBV5-1 to TRBJ2-1; TRBD1 aligns across 11 bases. Germline V CDR1 and CDR2: SGHRS, YFSETQ. Unmatched junction bases numbered 4, after V lost 2 bases and J lost 3 bases. CDR3 size: 16 residues. The CDR3 sequence: CASSLWDRGIYNEQFF. Here the CDR3 DNA reads TGCGCCAGCAGCTTATGGGACAGGGGGATCTACAATGAGCAGTTCTTC. Full variable domain (missing parts from reference TRBV5-1 and TRBJ2-1): KAGVTQTPRYLIKTRGQQVTLSCSPISGHRSVSWYQQTPGQGLQFLFEYFSETQRNKGNFPGRFSGRQFSNSRSEMNVSTLELGDSALYLCASSLWDRGIYNEQFFGPGTRLTVL.

This clone was seen just once. The V call is TRBV5-6, the J call TRBJ2-7; unclear D gene. This CDR3 is 12 amino acids long. V lost 0 bases to trimming and J lost 6 bases, with 7 bases between them. Germline V gene data show CDR1 as SGHDT and CDR2 as YYEEEE. The CDR3 here is CASSLVPFEQYF. The CDR3 region has the DNA TGTGCCAGCAGCTTGGTACCGTTCGAGCAGTACTTC.

The chain is built from TRBV10-1 and TRBJ2-7, with 8 bases matching TRBD2. The CDR3 sequence is 15 residues long. Germline V gives CDR1 WNHNN, CDR2 SYGVQD (reference sequence). The V and J ends lost 3 bases and 2 bases, in that order; junction bases with no gene match: 6. CDR3 region: CASSDTRAGAYEQYF. The CDR3 nucleotides are TGCGCCAGCAGTGACACCCGAGCGGGGGCCTACGAGCAGTACTTC.

The chain carries TRBV18 and TRBJ2-5; no clear D. The ends were cut back, 1 base at V and 0 bases at J, with 15 bases in the middle. This CDR3 has 17 residues. Per the germline V gene, CDR1 is KGHSH and CDR2 is LQKENI. The CDR3: CASSPLAKQENQETQYF. The CDR3 nucleotides read TGTGCCAGCTCACCACTGGCGAAGCAGGAGAACCAAGAGACCCAGTACTTC.

V and J are TRBV7-8 and TRBJ1-1; a weak D match, TRBD1 (5 bases). The CDR3 covers 15 residues. The V end was cut by 2 bases, the J end by 5 bases, with 15 bases between. Germline V gene lookup returns CDR1 SGHVS and CDR2 FQNEAQ. The CDR3 DNA is TGTGCCAGCAGCTTACAACGGGGCTTGATGACTGAAGCTTTCTTT. The encoded protein is CASSLQRGLMTEAFF.

V and J are TRBV30 and TRBJ1-2, with a weak D call TRBD1 (5 bases). CDR3 length: 10 residues. Germline-derived CDR1 and CDR2 are GTSNPN and SVGIG (reference sequence). Trimming stripped 8 bases from V and 6 bases from J, with 10 bases between. The CDR3 nucleotides are TGTGCCGGGACCGGCGATGGCTACACCTTC. Translating it yields CAGTGDGYTF.

The chain carries TRBV10-2 and TRBJ2-3; possibly TRBD1 for D (5 bases). Germline V gene sequence: CDR1 WSHSY, CDR2 SAAADI. The V gene lost 9 bases and the J gene lost 4 bases, with 17 bases spanning the gap. CDR3 length: 14 residues. The CDR3 DNA follows: TGCGCCAGTAAGACAGTAGGGTTTGCAGATACGCAGTATTTT. Amino acids: CASKTVGFADTQYF.